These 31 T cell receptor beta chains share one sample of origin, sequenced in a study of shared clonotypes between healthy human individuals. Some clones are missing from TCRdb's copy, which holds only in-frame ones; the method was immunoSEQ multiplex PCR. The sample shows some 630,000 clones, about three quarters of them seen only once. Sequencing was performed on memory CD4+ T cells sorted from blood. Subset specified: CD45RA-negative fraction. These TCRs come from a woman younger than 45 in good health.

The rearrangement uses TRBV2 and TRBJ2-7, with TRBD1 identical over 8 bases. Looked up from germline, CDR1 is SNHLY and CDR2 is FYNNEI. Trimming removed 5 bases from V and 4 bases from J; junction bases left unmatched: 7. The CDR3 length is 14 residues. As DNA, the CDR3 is TGTGCCAGCAGTACTGGACAGGGTCGGTACGAGCAGTACTTC. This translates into CASSTGQGRYEQYF.

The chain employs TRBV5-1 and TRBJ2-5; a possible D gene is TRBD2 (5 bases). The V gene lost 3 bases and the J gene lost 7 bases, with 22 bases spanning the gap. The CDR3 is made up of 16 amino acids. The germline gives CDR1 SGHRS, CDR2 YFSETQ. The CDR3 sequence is CASSYTRTGSGGTQYF. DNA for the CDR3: TGCGCCAGCAGCTACACACGGACGGGGTCGGGTGGGACCCAGTACTTC.

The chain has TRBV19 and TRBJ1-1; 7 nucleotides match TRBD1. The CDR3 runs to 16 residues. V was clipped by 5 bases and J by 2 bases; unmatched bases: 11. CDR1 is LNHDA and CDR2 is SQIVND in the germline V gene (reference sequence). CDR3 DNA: TGTGCCAGTAGTCCAGGCACAGGGGTTTACAACACTGAAGCTTTCTTT. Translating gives CASSPGTGVYNTEAFF.

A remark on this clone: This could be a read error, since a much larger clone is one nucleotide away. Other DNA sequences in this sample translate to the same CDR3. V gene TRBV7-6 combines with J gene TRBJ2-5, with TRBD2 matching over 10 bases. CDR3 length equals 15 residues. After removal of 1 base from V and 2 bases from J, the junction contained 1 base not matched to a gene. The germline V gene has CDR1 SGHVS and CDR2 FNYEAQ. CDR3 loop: CASSLGTSGQETQYF. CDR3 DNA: TGTGCCAGCAGCTTAGGGACTAGCGGTCAAGAGACCCAGTACTTC.

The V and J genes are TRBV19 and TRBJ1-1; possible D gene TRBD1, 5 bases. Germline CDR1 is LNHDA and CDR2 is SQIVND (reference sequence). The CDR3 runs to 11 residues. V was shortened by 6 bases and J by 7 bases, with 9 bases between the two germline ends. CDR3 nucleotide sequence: TGTGCCAGTAGGAGGGGACTTGAAGCTTTCTTT. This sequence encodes CASRRGLEAFF.

CDR3 protein: CASSPPPGEQYF. CDR3 nucleotides: TGCGCCAGCAGTCCCCCTCCAGGGGAGCAGTACTTC. The V gene is TRBV23-1, the J gene TRBJ2-7; maybe TRBD1 (5 bases). TRBV23-1 is identified as an open reading frame with a role that is uncertain. Trimming left V 4 bases short and J 7 bases short, with 11 bases between. The CDR3 is 12 amino acids.

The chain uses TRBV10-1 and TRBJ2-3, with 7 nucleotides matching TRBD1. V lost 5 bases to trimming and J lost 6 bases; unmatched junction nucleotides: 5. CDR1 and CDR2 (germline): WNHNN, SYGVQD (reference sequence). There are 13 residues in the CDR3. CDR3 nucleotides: TGCGCCAGCAGTTTTCAGGGGGTGGATACGCAGTATTTT. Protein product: CASSFQGVDTQYF.

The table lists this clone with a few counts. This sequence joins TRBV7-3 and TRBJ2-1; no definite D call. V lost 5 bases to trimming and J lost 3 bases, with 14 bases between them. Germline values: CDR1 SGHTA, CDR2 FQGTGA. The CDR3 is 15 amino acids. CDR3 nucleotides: TGTGCCAGCAGCGACGGCTCCGGTCTCTACAATGAGCAGTTCTTC. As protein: CASSDGSGLYNEQFF.

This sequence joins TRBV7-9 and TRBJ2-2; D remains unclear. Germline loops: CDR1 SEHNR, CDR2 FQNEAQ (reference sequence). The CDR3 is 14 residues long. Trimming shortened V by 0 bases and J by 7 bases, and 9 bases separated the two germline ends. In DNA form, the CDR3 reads TGTGCCAGCAGCTTAGCACCGGTATACGGGGAGCTGTTTTTT. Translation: CASSLAPVYGELFF.

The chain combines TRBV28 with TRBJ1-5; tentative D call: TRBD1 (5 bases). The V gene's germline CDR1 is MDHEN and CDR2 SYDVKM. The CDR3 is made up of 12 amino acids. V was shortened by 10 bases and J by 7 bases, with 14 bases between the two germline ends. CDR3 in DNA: TGTGCCACCTGGAACCGGGACCAGCCCCAGCATTTT. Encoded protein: CATWNRDQPQHF.

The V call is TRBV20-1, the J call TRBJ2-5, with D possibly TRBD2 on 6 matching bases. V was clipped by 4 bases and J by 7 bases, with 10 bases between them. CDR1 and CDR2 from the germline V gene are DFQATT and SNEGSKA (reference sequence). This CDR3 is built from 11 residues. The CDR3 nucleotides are TGCAGTGCTAACGGGGAGGTGACCCAGTACTTC. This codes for CSANGEVTQYF.

Here the CDR3 reads CASSLEGVTNFYEQYF. Here the CDR3 DNA reads TGTGCCAGCAGCTTAGAAGGCGTGACCAATTTCTACGAGCAGTACTTC. The rearrangement uses TRBV7-9 and TRBJ2-7; D is unresolved. The germline V gene encodes CDR1 SEHNR and CDR2 FQNEAQ (reference sequence). Trimming removed 1 base from V and 3 bases from J, with 16 bases in between. This CDR3 contains 16 residues.

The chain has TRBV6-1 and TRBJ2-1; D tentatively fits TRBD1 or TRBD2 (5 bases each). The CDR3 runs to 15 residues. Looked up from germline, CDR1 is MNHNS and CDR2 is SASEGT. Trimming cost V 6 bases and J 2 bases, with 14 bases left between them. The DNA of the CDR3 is TGTGCCAGCAGGAGAGGGGAACAGGCCTACAATGAGCAGTTCTTC. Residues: CASRRGEQAYNEQFF.

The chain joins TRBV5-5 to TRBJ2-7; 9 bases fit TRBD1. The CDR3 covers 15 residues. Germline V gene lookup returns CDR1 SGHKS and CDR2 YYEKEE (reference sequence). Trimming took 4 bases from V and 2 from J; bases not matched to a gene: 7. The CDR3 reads CASSGLRDRAYEQYF. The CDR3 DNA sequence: TGTGCCAGCAGCGGGCTCCGGGACAGGGCCTACGAGCAGTACTTC.

CDR3 amino acids: CASSLEESANTGELFF. The CDR3 DNA follows: TGCGCCAGCAGCTTGGAGGAGTCCGCGAACACCGGGGAGCTGTTTTTT. This chain connects TRBV5-1 to TRBJ2-2, with D uncertain. The germline V gene encodes CDR1 SGHRS and CDR2 YFSETQ. The length of the CDR3 is 16 residues. The ends were cut back, 0 bases at V and 0 bases at J, with 9 bases in the middle.

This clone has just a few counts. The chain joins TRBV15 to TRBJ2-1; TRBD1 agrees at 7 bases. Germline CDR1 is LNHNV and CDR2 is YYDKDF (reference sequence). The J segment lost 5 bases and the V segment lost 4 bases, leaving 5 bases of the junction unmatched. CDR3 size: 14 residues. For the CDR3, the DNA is TGTGCCACCAGCAAGGGGACAGAAAACAATGAGCAGTTCTTC. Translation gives CATSKGTENNEQFF.

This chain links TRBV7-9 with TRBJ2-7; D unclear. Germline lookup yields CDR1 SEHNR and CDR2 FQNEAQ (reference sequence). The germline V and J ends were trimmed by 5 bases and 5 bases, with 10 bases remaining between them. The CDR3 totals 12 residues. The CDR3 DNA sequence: TGTGCCAGCAGCCACCTCCTTAACGAGCAGTACTTC. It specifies CASSHLLNEQYF.

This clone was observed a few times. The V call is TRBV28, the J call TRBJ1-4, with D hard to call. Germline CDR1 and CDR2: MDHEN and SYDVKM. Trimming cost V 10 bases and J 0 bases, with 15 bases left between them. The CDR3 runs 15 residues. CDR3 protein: CATKRNWPTNEKLFF. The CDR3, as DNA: TGTGCCACGAAACGCAATTGGCCAACTAATGAAAAACTGTTTTTT.

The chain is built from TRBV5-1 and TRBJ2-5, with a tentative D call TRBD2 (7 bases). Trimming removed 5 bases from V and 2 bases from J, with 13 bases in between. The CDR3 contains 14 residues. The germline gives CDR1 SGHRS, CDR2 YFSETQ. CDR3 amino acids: CASRGGPPQETQYF. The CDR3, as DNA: TGCGCCAGCAGGGGGGGGCCTCCTCAAGAGACCCAGTACTTC. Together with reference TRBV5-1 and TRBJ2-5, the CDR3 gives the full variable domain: KAGVTQTPRYLIKTRGQQVTLSCSPISGHRSVSWYQQTPGQGLQFLFEYFSETQRNKGNFPGRFSGRQFSNSRSEMNVSTLELGDSALYLCASRGGPPQETQYFGPGTRLLVL.

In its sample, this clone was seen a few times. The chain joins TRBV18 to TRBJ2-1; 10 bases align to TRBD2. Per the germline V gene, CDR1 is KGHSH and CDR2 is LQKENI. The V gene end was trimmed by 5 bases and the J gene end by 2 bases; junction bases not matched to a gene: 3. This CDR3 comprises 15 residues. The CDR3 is CASSSTSGAYNEQFF. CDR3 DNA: TGTGCCAGCTCATCTACTAGCGGGGCCTACAATGAGCAGTTCTTC.

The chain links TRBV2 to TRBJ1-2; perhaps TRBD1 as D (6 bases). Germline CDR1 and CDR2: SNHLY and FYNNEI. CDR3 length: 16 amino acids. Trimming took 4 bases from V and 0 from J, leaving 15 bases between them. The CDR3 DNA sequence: TGTGCCAGCAGTGGGGGCAGGGGTGGCTCTAACTATGGCTACACCTTC. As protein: CASSGGRGGSNYGYTF. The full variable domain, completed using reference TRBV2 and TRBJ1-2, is EPEVTQTPSHQVTQMGQEVILRCVPISNHLYFYWYRQILGQKVEFLVSFYNNEISEKSEIFDDQFSVERPDGSNFTLKIRSTKLEDSAMYFCASSGGRGGSNYGYTFGSGTRLTVV.

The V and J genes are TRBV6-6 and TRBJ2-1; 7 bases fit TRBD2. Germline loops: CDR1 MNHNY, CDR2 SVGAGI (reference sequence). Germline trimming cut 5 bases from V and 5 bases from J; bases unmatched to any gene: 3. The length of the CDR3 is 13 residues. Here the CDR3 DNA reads TGTGCCAGCAGTCGCCTAGCGGACAATGAGCAGTTCTTC. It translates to CASSRLADNEQFF.

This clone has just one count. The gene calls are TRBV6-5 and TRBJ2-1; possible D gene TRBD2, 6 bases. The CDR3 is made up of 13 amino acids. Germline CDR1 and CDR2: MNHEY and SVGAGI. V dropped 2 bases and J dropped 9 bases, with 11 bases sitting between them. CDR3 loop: CASSYQMGGEQFF. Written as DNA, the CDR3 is TGTGCCAGCAGTTACCAGATGGGGGGTGAGCAGTTCTTC.

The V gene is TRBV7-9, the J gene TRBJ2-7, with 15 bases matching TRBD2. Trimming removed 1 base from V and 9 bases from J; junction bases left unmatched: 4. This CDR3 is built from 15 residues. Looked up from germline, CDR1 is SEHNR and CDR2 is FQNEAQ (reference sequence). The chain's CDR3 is CASSLVGTSGRMQYF. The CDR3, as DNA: TGTGCCAGCAGCTTAGTGGGGACTAGCGGGAGGATGCAGTACTTC.

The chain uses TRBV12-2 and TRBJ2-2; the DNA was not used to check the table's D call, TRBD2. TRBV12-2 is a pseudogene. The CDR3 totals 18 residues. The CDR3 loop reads CASRLTSGRVARTGELFF. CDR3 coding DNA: TGTGCAAGTCGCTTAACTAGCGGGAGGGTTGCGAGGACCGGGGAGCTGTTTTTT.

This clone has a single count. For the CDR3, the DNA is TGTGCCAGCAGCATAGGGGGGATGCCCCAGCATTTT. Its protein is CASSIGGMPQHF. The rearrangement links TRBV28 to TRBJ1-5; TRBD1 is a possible D gene (6 bases). CDR1 MDHEN and CDR2 SYDVKM come from the germline V gene. CDR3 length: 12 amino acids. V gave up 6 bases and J gave up 9 bases, with 12 bases separating them.

CDR3 residues: CASEDRRLETQYF. CDR3 in DNA: TGTGCCAGCGAGGACAGGCGGCTGGAGACCCAGTACTTC. The rearrangement links TRBV18 to TRBJ2-5; 7 nucleotides agree with TRBD1. With 8 bases clipped from V and 5 bases from J, the junction kept 8 bases outside the gene matches. Germline lookup yields CDR1 KGHSH and CDR2 LQKENI. The CDR3 length is 13 residues.

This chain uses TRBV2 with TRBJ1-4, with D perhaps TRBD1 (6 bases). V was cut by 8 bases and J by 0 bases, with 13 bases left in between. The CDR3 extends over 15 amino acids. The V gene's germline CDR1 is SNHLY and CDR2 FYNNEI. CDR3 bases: TGTGCCAGCCGTAACAGGGTCTCAACTAATGAAAAACTGTTTTTT. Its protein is CASRNRVSTNEKLFF.

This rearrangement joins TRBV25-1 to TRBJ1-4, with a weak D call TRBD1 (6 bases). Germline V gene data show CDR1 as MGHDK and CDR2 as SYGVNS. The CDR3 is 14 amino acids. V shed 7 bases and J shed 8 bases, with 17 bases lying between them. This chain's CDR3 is CASNRGRGKEKLFF. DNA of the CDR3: TGTGCCAGCAATAGGGGCAGGGGAAAAGAAAAACTGTTTTTT.

The CDR3 region is CAMTERTNTEAFF. The CDR3 DNA follows: TGTGCCATGACAGAGAGAACGAACACTGAAGCTTTCTTT. The chain recombines TRBV10-3 with TRBJ1-1; the D gene is possibly TRBD1 (5 bases). Per germline, CDR1 ENHRY and CDR2 SYGVKD. CDR3 size: 13 residues. V dropped 9 bases and J dropped 1 base, with 12 bases sitting between them.

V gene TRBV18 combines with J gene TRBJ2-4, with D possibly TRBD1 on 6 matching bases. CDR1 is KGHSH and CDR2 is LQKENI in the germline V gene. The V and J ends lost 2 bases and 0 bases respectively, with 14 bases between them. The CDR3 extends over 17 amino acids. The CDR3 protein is CASSPSQGQLAKNIQYF. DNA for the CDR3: TGTGCCAGCTCACCATCCCAAGGACAGTTAGCCAAAAACATTCAGTACTTC.